What follows are 12 T cell receptor beta chains derived from one specimen sequenced in a study of OX40 agonist ivuxolimab in advanced cancers. TCRdb's copy holds only in-frame clones and misses some; the assay was immunoSEQ multiplex PCR. This table has about 85,000 clones, roughly four fifths appearing once. This specimen consisted of CD4+ or CD8+ T cells sorted from blood, obtained in a trial of the OX40 agonist ivuxolimab. The receptors were gathered from an adult with an advanced solid tumor such as melanoma, head and neck, liver or kidney cancer.

V and J are TRBV15 and TRBJ1-4; TRBD1 might be the D (6 bases). V lost 3 bases to trimming and J lost 2 bases, with 13 bases between them. Germline V CDR1 and CDR2: LNHNV, YYDKDF (reference sequence). The CDR3 covers 16 residues. The CDR3 DNA is TGTGCCACCAGCAGGGCTACAGGGCCCACTAATGAAAAACTGTTTTTT. This sequence encodes CATSRATGPTNEKLFF.

This sequence joins TRBV5-1 and TRBJ2-4; D unresolved. The CDR3 length is 13 residues. V was clipped by 4 bases and J by 0 bases, with 5 bases between them. Germline lookup yields CDR1 SGHRS and CDR2 YFSETQ. In DNA, the CDR3 is TGCGCCAGCAGCGAGTTAGCCAAAAACATTCAGTACTTC. It translates to CASSELAKNIQYF.

CDR3 nucleotides: TGTGCCAGCAGCTTAATAGCGGGAGGAACCAGTGAGCAGTTCTTC. Protein sequence: CASSLIAGGTSEQFF. The rearrangement uses TRBV7-9 and TRBJ2-1, with 10 bases identical to TRBD2. In germline, CDR1 is SEHNR, CDR2 FQNEAQ (reference sequence). CDR3 size: 15 residues. Trimming removed 2 bases from V and 9 bases from J; junction bases left unmatched: 7. The full variable domain, with the rest looked up from reference TRBV7-9 and TRBJ2-1, is DTGVSQNPRHKITKRGQNVTFRCDPISEHNRLYWYRQTLGQGPEFLTYFQNEAQLEKSRLLSDRFSAERPKGSFSTLEIQRTEQGDSAMYLCASSLIAGGTSEQFFGPGTRLTVL.

V is TRBV5-1 and J is TRBJ2-1; 9 bases map to TRBD1. V dropped 1 base and J dropped 3; count of bases not matched to a gene: 2. Germline assignment: CDR1 SGHRS and CDR2 YFSETQ. This CDR3 spans 15 amino acids. CDR3 bases: TGCGCCAGCAGCTTGTGGGACAGGGACTACAATGAGCAGTTCTTC. Its translation: CASSLWDRDYNEQFF. The full variable domain, completed using reference TRBV5-1 and TRBJ2-1, is KAGVTQTPRYLIKTRGQQVTLSCSPISGHRSVSWYQQTPGQGLQFLFEYFSETQRNKGNFPGRFSGRQFSNSRSEMNVSTLELGDSALYLCASSLWDRDYNEQFFGPGTRLTVL.

This clone was seen a few times. The chain carries TRBV27 and TRBJ2-1; the D is unclear. Looked up from germline, CDR1 is MNHEY and CDR2 is SMNVEV (reference sequence). This CDR3 has 15 amino acids. The V and J ends lost 3 bases and 5 bases respectively, with 14 bases between them. The CDR3: CASSFAPPGNNEQFF. As DNA, the CDR3 is TGTGCCAGCAGTTTTGCCCCCCCTGGGAACAATGAGCAGTTCTTC.

The rearrangement links TRBV19 to TRBJ1-6; 7 bases fit TRBD1. J gave up 7 bases and V 5 bases, and 2 bases lay outside the gene matches. CDR3 length equals 13 residues. Germline values: CDR1 LNHDA, CDR2 SQIVND (reference sequence). CDR3 DNA sequence: TGTGCCAGTAGTGGGACAGTCAATTCACCCCTCCACTTT. This encodes CASSGTVNSPLHF. Together with reference TRBV19 and TRBJ1-6, the CDR3 gives the full variable domain: DGGITQSPKYLFRKEGQNVTLSCEQNLNHDAMYWYRQDPGQGLRLIYYSQIVNDFQKGDIAEGYSVSREKKESFPLTVTSAQKNPTAFYLCASSGTVNSPLHFGNGTRLTVT.

This clone has only a few counts. The genes are TRBV7-8 and TRBJ1-6, with TRBD1 identical over 11 bases. The CDR3 has 15 residues. Germline V CDR1 and CDR2: SGHVS, FQNEAQ. After removal of 3 bases from V and 9 bases from J, the junction contained 4 bases not matched to a gene. CDR3 nucleotide sequence: TGTGCCAGCAGCTTCGGACAGGGGGCGATTTCACCCCTCCACTTT. This sequence encodes CASSFGQGAISPLHF.

This clone appeared once. The V gene is TRBV5-4, the J gene TRBJ2-1, with 8 bases matching TRBD2. J was trimmed by 1 base and V by 0 bases; bases with no gene match: 9. There are 18 residues in the CDR3. Germline V gene sequence: CDR1 SGHNT, CDR2 YYREEE (reference sequence). DNA for the CDR3: TGTGCCAGCAGCTTGGCTGTCGGCGGGGGGAGGTCCTACAATGAGCAGTTCTTC. Residues: CASSLAVGGGRSYNEQFF. Supplemented by reference TRBV5-4 and TRBJ2-1, the full variable domain reads ETGVTQSPTHLIKTRGQQVTLRCSSQSGHNTVSWYQQALGQGPQFIFQYYREEENGRGNFPPRFSGLQFPNYSSELNVNALELDDSALYLCASSLAVGGGRSYNEQFFGPGTRLTVL.

The V gene is TRBV5-4, the J gene TRBJ2-5, with 9 positions matching TRBD2. Germline CDR1 and CDR2: SGHNT and YYREEE (reference sequence). The V segment lost 2 bases and the J segment 5 bases; nucleotides outside the gene matches: 7. The CDR3 runs 15 residues. CDR3 in DNA: TGTGCCAGCAGCTTCTGGCGGGGGGGCGTCGAGACCCAGTACTTC. It translates to CASSFWRGGVETQYF.

This chain connects TRBV6-5 to TRBJ2-7; D possibly matches TRBD1 or TRBD2 (5 bases each). Trimming shortened V by 10 bases and J by 9 bases, and 16 bases separated the two germline ends. The CDR3 has 11 amino acids. In germline, CDR1 is MNHEY, CDR2 SVGAGI. The CDR3 DNA follows: TGTGCCACCCAGGCGTGGGGACGGCAGTACTTC. Protein product: CATQAWGRQYF.

The genes are TRBV9 and TRBJ2-7; 7 nucleotides match TRBD2. V gave up 4 bases and J gave up 4 bases; unmatched junction bases: 5. The CDR3 is 13 residues long. Germline V CDR1 and CDR2: SGDLS, YYNGEE. The CDR3 spells CASSQGLQYEQYF. In nucleotides, the CDR3 is TGTGCCAGCAGCCAGGGACTACAATACGAGCAGTACTTC.

The rearrangement joins TRBV4-1 to TRBJ2-7; TRBD1 might be the D (5 bases). Trimming stripped 4 bases from V and 4 bases from J, with 17 bases between. This CDR3 spans 15 amino acids. Germline V gene data show CDR1 as MGHRA and CDR2 as YSYEKL. In DNA form, the CDR3 reads TGCGCCAGCAGCCCGGAGCTTTCAGGGTTGTACGAGCAGTACTTC. As protein: CASSPELSGLYEQYF.